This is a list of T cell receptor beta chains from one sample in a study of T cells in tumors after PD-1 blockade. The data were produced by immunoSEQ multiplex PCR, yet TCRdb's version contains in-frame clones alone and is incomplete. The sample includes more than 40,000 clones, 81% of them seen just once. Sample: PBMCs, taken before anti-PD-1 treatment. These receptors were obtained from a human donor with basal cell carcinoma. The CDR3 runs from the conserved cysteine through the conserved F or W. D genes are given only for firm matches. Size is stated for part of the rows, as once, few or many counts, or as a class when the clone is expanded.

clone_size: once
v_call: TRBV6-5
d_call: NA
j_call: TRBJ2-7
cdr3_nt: TGTGCCAGCAATAGGGCGGCCCTAATCTCCTACGAGCAGTACTTC
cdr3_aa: CASNRAALISYEQYF

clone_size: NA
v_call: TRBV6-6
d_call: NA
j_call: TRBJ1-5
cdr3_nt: TGTGCCAGCAGTTACGGGGGTTCCAATCAGCCCCAGCATTTT
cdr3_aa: CASSYGGSNQPQHF

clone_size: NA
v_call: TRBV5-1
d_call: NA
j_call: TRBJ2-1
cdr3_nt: TGCGCCAGCAGGACCTCCTACAATGAGCAGTTCTTC
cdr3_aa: CASRTSYNEQFF

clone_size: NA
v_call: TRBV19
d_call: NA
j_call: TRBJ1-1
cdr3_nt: TGTGCCAGTAGTTCGACAGCGGCGGGGAACACTGAAGCTTTCTTT
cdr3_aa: CASSSTAAGNTEAFF

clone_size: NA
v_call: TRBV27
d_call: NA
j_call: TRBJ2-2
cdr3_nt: TGTGCCAGCAGTGTAATATACACCGGGGAGCTGTTTTTT
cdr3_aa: CASSVIYTGELFF

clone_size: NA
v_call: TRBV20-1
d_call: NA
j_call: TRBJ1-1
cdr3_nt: TGCAGTGCTAGTGGCCCTGCGAACACTGAAGCTTTCTTT
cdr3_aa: CSASGPANTEAFF

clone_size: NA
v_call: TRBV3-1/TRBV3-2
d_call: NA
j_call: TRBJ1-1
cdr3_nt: TGTGCCAGCTCTATTAGGGTGATGAACACTGAAGCTTTCTTT
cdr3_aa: CASSIRVMNTEAFF

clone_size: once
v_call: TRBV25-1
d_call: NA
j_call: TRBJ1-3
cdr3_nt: TGTGCCAGCAGTGAATTGGGCACCATATATTTT
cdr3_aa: CASSELGTIYF

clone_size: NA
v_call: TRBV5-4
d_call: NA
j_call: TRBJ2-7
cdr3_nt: TGTGCCAGCAGCTCTACCTCGGCCGTCGCCTACGAGCAGTACTTC
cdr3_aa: CASSSTSAVAYEQYF

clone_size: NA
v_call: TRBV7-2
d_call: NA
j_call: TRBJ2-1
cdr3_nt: TGTGCCAGCGTACGAGGGGGGTCCTACAATGAGCAGTTCTTC
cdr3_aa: CASVRGGSYNEQFF

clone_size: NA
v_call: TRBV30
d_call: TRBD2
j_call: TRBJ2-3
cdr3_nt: TGTGCCTGGAGTCCCTTACTAGCGGGGGCCTACGGGGGCTTTTATACGCAGTATTTT
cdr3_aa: CAWSPLLAGAYGGFYTQYF

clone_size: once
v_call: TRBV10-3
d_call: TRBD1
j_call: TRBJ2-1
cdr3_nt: TGTGCCATCAGTGAGGCAGGGGGCTCCAATGAGCAGTTCTTC
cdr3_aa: CAISEAGGSNEQFF

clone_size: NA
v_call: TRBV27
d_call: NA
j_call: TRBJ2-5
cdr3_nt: TGTGCCAGCAGTTTAGGAGCGAGGGAAGAGACCCAGTACTTC
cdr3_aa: CASSLGAREETQYF

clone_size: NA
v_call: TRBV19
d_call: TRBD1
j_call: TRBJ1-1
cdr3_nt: TGTGCCAGTACGGGACAGGCATTTATGAACACTGAAGCTTTCTTT
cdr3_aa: CASTGQAFMNTEAFF

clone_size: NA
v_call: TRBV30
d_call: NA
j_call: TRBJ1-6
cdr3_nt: TGTGCCTGGAATCGGGACGATCGGAATTCACCCCTCCACTTT
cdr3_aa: CAWNRDDRNSPLHF

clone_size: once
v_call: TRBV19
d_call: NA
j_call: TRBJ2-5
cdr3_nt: TGTGCCAGTAGTCATTTCGGGGGCCAAGAGACCCAGTACTTC
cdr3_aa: CASSHFGGQETQYF

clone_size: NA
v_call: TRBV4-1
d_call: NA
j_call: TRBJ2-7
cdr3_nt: TGCGCCAGCAGCCAAGGGGACTTCGAGCAGTACTTC
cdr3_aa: CASSQGDFEQYF

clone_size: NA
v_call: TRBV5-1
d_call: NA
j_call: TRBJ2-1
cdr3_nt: TGCGCCAGCAGCTTGAGACCGGGGGCGGGGGAGCAGTTCTTC
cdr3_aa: CASSLRPGAGEQFF

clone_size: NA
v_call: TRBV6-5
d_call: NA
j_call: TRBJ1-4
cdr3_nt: TGTGCCAGCAAGGGGCCGGGATACGGAAAACTGTTTTTT
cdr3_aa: CASKGPGYGKLFF

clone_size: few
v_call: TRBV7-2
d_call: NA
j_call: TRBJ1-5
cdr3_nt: TGTGCCAGCAGCTTATCCCCAGGGAGCAATCAGCCCCAGCATTTT
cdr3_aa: CASSLSPGSNQPQHF

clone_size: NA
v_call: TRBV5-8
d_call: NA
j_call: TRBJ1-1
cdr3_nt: TGTGCCAGCAGCCTGGACGGGGGCCCGAACACTGAAGCTTTCTTT
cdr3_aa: CASSLDGGPNTEAFF

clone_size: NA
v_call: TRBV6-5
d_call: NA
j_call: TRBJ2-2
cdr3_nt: TGTGCCACCGAACCCAGGCAGAGCACCGGGGAGCTGTTTTTT
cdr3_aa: CATEPRQSTGELFF

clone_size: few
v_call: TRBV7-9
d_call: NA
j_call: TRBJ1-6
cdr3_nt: TGTGCCAGCAGCTTAGAGGGTTCACCCCTCCACTTT
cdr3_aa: CASSLEGSPLHF

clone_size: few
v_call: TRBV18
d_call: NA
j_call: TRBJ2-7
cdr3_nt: TGTGCCAGCTCACCCAACCCGGGGGCCTACGAGCAGTACTTC
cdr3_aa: CASSPNPGAYEQYF

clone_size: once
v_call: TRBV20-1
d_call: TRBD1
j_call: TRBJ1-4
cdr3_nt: TGCAGTGCTCGACAGGGGAGGGAACTGTTTTTT
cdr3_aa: CSARQGRELFF

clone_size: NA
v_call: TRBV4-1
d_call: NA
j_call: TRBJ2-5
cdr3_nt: TGCGCCAGCAGCCAAGAGGGGGCTGAGACCCAGTACTTC
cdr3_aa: CASSQEGAETQYF

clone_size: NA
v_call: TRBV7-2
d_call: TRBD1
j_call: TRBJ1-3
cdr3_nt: TGTGCCAGCAGCATCTCGACAGGGGATGTGGACACCATATATTTT
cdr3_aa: CASSISTGDVDTIYF

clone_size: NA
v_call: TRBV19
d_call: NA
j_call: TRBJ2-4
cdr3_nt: TGTGCCAGTAGTATATGGGACACAATTGGAGCCAAAAACATTCAGTACTTC
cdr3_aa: CASSIWDTIGAKNIQYF

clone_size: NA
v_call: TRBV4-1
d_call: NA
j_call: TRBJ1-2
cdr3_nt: TGCGCCAGCAGCCAAAAGGACATCCCTAACTATGGCTACACCTTC
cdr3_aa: CASSQKDIPNYGYTF

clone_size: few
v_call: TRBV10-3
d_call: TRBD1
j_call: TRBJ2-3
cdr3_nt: TGTGCCATCAGTGACCCCCCCGTTTTGCCCGGACAGGGCACAGATACGCAGTATTTT
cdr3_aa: CAISDPPVLPGQGTDTQYF

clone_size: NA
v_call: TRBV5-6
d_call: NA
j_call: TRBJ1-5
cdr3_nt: TGTGCCAGCAGCTTTATGGCAGGGTGGAATCAGCCCCAGCATTTT
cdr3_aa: CASSFMAGWNQPQHF

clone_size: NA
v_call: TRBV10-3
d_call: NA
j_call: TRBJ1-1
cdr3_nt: TGTGCCATCAGTGGGGGCCCCAGCGGATTGAACACTGAAGCTTTCTTT
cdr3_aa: CAISGGPSGLNTEAFF

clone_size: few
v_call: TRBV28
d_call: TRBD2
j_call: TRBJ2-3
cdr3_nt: TGTGCCACTAGCGGGGGGGTAGGAGATACGCAGTATTTT
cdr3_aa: CATSGGVGDTQYF

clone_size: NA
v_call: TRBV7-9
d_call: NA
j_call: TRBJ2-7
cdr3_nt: TGTGCCAGCAGCTTATCCGGGGGCTACGAGCAGTACTTC
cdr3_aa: CASSLSGGYEQYF

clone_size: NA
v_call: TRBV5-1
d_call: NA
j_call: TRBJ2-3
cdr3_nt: TGCGCCAGCAGCTTGCAGGAGAAACGCACAGATACGCAGTATTTT
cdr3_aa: CASSLQEKRTDTQYF

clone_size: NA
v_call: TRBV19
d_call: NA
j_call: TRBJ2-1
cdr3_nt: TGTGCCAGTAGTATGAGTGGGGGTCCTTACAATGAGCAGTTCTTC
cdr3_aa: CASSMSGGPYNEQFF

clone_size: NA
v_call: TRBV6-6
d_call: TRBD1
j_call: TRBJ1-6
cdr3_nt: TGTGCCAGCAGTGGACAGGGAGATTCACCCCTCCACTTT
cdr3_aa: CASSGQGDSPLHF

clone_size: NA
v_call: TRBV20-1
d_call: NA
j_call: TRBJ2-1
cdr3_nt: TGCAGCGCAGGGGAACATGAGCAGTTCTTC
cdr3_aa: CSAGEHEQFF

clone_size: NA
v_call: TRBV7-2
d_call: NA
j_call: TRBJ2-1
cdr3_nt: TGTGCCAGCAGCTTACTGCGGGGCCTATACAATGAGCAGTTCTTC
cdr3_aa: CASSLLRGLYNEQFF

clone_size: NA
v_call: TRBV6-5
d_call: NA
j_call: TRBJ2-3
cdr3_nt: TGTGCCAGCAGGGCAGTCGACGGGGATACGCAGTATTTT
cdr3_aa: CASRAVDGDTQYF

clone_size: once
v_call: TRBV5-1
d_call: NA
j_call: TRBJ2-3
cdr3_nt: TGCGCCAGTGAAGCTTGGGGACAAAGCACAGATACGCAGTATTTT
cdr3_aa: CASEAWGQSTDTQYF

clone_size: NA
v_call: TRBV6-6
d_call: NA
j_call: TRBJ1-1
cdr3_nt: TGTGCCAGCATTTTCCAAGGTTACACTGAAGCTTTCTTT
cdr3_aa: CASIFQGYTEAFF

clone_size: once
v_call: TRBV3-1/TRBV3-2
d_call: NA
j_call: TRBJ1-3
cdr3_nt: TGTGCCAGCAGCCAAGGGATTCCTGGAAACACCATATATTTT
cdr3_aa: CASSQGIPGNTIYF

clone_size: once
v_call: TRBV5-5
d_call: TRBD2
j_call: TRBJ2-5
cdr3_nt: TGTGCCAGCAGCGTTCGGACTAGCTCCGAGACCCAGTACTTC
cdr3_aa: CASSVRTSSETQYF

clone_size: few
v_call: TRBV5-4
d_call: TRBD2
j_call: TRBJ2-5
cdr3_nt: TGTGCCAGCAGTTCTAGCGGGGGGCCTCAAGAGACCCAGTACTTC
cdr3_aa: CASSSSGGPQETQYF

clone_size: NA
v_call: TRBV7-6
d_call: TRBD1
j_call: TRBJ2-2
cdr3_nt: TGTGCCAGCAGCTTGGGACAGACGAACACCGGGGAGCTGTTTTTT
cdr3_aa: CASSLGQTNTGELFF

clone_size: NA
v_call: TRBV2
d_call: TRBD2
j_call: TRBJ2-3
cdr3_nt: TGTGCCAGCAGACTAGCGGGGGACGGAAATACGCAGTATTTT
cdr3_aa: CASRLAGDGNTQYF

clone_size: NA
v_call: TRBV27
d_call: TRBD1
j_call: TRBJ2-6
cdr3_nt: TGTGCCAGCTCCGGGGACAGGGGGCGTGGGGCCAACGTCCTGACTTTC
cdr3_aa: CASSGDRGRGANVLTF